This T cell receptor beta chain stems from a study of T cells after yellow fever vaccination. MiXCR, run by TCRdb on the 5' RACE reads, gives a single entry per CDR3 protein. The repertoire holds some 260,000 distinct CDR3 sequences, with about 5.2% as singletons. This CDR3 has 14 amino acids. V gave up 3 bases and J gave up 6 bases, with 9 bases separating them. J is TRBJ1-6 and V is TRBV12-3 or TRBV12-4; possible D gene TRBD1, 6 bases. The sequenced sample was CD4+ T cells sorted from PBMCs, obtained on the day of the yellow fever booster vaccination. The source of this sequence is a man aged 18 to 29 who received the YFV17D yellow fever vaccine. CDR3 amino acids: CASSFGQLNSPLHF. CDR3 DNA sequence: TGTGCCAGCAGTTTCGGACAGCTTAATTCACCCCTCCACTTT.